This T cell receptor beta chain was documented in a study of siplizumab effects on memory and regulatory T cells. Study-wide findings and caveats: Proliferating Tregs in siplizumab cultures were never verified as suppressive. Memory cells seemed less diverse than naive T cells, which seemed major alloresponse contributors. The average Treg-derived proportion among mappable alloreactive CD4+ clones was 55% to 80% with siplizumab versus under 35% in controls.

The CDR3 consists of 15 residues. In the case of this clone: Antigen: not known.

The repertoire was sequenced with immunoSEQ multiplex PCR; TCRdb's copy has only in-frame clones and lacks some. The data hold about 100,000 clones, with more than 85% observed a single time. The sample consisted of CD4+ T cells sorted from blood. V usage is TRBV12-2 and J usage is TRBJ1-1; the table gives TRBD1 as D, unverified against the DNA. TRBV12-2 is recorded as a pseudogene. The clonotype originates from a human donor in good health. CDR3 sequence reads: CASRQSPRVYTEAFF. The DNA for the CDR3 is TGTGCAAGTCGCCAATCGCCCAGGGTTTACACTGAAGCTTTCTTT.